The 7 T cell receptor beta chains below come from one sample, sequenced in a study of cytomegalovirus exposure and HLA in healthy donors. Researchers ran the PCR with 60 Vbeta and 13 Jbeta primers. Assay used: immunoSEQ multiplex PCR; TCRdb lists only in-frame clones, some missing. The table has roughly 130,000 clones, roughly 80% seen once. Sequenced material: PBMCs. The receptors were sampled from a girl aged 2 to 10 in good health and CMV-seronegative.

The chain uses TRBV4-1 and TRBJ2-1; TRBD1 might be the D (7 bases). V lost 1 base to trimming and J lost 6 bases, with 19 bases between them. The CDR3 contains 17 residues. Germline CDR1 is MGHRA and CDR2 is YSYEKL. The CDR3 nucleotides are TGCGCCAGCAGCCAAGGGTTTGGGAGGACAGGACTCAATGAGCAGTTCTTC. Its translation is CASSQGFGRTGLNEQFF.

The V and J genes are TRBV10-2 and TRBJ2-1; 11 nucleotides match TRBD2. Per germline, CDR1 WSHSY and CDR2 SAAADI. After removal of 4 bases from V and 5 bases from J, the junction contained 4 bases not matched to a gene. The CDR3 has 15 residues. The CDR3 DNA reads TGCGCCAGCAGTGGATTACTAGCGGGAGACAATGAGCAGTTCTTC. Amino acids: CASSGLLAGDNEQFF.

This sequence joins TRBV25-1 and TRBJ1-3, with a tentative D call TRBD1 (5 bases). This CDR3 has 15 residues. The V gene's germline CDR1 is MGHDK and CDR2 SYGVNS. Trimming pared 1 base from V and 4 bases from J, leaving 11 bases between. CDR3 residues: CASSEWGGNGNTIYF. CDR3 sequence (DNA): TGTGCCAGCAGTGAATGGGGGGGGAACGGAAACACCATATATTTT.

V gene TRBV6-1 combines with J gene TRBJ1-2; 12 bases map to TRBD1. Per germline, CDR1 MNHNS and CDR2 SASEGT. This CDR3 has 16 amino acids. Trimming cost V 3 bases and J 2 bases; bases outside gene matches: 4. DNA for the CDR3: TGTGCCAGCAGTGAGAGGGACAGGGGGCGCAACTATGGCTACACCTTC. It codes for CASSERDRGRNYGYTF.

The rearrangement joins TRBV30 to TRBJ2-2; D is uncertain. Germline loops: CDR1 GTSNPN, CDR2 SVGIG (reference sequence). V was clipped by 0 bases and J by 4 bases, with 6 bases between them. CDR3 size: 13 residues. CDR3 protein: CAWSVASTGELFF. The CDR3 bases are TGTGCCTGGAGTGTAGCGAGCACCGGGGAGCTGTTTTTT.

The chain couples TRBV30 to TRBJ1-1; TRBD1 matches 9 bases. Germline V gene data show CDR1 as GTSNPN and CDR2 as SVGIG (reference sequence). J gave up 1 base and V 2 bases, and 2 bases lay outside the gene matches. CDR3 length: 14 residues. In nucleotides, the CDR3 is TGTGCCTGGAGTCGGGACAGGGCGAACACTGAAGCTTTCTTT. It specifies CAWSRDRANTEAFF.

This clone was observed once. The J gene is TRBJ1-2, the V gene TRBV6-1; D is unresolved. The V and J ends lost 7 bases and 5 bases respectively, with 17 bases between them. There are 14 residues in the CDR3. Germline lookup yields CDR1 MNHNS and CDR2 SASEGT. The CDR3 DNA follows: TGTGCCAGCACCGGGATCCCGGAATTATATGGCTACACCTTC. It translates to CASTGIPELYGYTF.